The clone carrying this T cell receptor beta chain was seen more than once but under ten times. Antigen specificity is unknown. This entry comes from a study of beta chain features in type 1 diabetes. Study background: Over 85,000,000 sorted cells were examined across all samples.

Study-level points and caveats: Researchers reported that naive, central memory and Treg TCRB repertoires appeared more similar in patients than in healthy donors. PCR might preferentially amplify shorter templates, equally in patients and controls. Significant though moderate, a shortening of TCRB CDR3s appeared in all four CD4+ subsets of Type 1 diabetes patients.

CDR1 is MDHEN and CDR2 is SYDVKM in the germline V gene. CDR3 size: 12 residues. V was trimmed by 4 bases and J by 7 bases, leaving 8 bases between them. Reverse transcription of all isolated RNA meant that expressed TCRB transcripts were sequenced. Sequencing used immunoSEQ multiplex PCR; TCRdb keeps in-frame clones, though not all of them. The repertoire includes a few hundred thousand clones, approximately 16% of them detected once, and approximately 0.087% sits in the top ten. Material: naive CD4+ T cells from blood. V and J are TRBV28 and TRBJ2-4; a weak D match, TRBD2 (6 bases). This receptor was taken from a young man with type 1 diabetes. CDR3 nucleotides: TGTGCCAGCAGTTCTGGGGGGAACATTCAGTACTTC. As protein: CASSSGGNIQYF.